This TCR beta chain was identified in a study of breast tumors, draining lymph nodes, adjacent tissues. General observations from the study: Luminal-like breast cancer showed significantly higher tumor–nontumor repertoire similarity than basal-like. Most tumor T cells seemingly derive from lymph node, then expand in tumor. Tumor repertoires ranked between lymph nodes and nontumor tissue in diversity, with V and J gene preferences. Tumor T cell lymph node origin was a supported hypothesis, not proven.

Axillary draining lymph nodes of breast cancer patients supplied the node samples. The trim removed 4 bases at V and 11 bases at J, leaving 13 bases unmatched. CDR1 is DFQATT, CDR2 SNEGSKA, per germline (reference sequence). The CDR3 is 14 amino acids. About this clonotype: Its antigen remains unknown.

A single record per CDR3 protein comes from TCRdb applying MiXCR to the multiplex PCR reads. The table has 200,000 to 250,000 distinct CDR3 sequences, less than 45% seen once. V and J are TRBV20-1 and TRBJ2-3; 9 positions match TRBD1. The sequenced sample consisted of axillary lymph node tissue. The clonotype was recovered from a female donor with breast cancer. Some clones in this sample may be carry-over from other donors' samples. The CDR3 loop is CSATRDRAYNEQYF. The CDR3 nucleotides are TGCAGTGCTACCCGGGACAGGGCCTACAATGAGCAGTATTTT.